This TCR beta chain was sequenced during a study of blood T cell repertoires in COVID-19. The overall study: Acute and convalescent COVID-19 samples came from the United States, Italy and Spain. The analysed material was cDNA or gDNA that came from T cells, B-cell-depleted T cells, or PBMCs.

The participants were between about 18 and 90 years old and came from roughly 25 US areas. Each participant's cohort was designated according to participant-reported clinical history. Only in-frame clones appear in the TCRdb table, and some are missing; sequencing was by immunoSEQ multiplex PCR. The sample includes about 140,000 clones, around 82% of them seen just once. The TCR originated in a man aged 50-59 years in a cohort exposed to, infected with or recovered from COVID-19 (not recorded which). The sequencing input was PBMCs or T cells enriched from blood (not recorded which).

CDR3 DNA: TGTGCCAGCAGTTACGGGGGGAGCACAGATACGCAGTATTTT. It is translated as CASSYGGSTDTQYF. This chain uses TRBV6-5 with TRBJ2-3; possibly TRBD2 for D (6 bases). Germline-derived CDR1 and CDR2 are MNHEY and SVGAGI. V was trimmed by 2 bases and J by 0 bases, leaving 6 bases between them. This CDR3 is 14 amino acids long.